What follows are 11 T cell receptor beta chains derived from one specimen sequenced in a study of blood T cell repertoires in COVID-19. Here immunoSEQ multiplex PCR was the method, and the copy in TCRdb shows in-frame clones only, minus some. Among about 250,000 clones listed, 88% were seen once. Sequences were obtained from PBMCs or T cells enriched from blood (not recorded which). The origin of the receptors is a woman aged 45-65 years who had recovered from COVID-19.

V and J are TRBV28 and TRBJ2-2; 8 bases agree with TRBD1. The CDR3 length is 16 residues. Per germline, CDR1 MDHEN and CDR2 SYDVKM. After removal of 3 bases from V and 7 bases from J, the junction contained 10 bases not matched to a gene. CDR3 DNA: TGTGCCAGCAGTTTGACGGACAGGGCCTCTGGCGGGGAGCTGTTTTTT. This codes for CASSLTDRASGGELFF.

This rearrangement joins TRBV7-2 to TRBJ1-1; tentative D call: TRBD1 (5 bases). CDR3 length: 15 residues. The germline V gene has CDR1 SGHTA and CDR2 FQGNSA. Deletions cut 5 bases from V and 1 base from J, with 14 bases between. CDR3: CASSPFMQGNTEAFF. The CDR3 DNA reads TGTGCCAGCAGCCCGTTTATGCAGGGGAACACTGAAGCTTTCTTT. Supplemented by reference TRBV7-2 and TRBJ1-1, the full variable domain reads GAGVSQSPSNKVTEKGKDVELRCDPISGHTALYWYRQSLGQGLEFLIYFQGNSAPDKSGLPSDRFSAERTGGSVSTLTIQRTQQEDSAVYLCASSPFMQGNTEAFFGQGTRLTVV.

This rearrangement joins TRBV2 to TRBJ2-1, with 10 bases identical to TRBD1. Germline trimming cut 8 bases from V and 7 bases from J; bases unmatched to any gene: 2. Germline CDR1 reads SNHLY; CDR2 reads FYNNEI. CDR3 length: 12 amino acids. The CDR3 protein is CASSGQGNEQFF. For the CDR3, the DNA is TGTGCCAGCTCGGGACAGGGGAATGAGCAGTTCTTC.

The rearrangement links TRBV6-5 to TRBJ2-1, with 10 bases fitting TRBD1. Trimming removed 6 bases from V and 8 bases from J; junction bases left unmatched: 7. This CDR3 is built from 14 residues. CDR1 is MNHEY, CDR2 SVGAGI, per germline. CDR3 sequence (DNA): TGTGCCAGCAGCCGACAGGGGGCGCAGGATGAGCAGTTCTTC. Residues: CASSRQGAQDEQFF.

CDR3 sequence reads: CASSQAQRGGFYNEQFF. The CDR3 DNA reads TGTGCCAGCAGCCAAGCACAGCGGGGGGGGTTCTACAATGAGCAGTTCTTC. The chain recombines TRBV3-1 (or the pseudogene TRBV3-2) with TRBJ2-1, with 10 nucleotides matching TRBD2. Germline loops: CDR1 LGHDT, CDR2 YNNKEL (reference sequence). This CDR3 comprises 17 residues. After removal of 1 base from V and 3 bases from J, the junction contained 6 bases not matched to a gene.

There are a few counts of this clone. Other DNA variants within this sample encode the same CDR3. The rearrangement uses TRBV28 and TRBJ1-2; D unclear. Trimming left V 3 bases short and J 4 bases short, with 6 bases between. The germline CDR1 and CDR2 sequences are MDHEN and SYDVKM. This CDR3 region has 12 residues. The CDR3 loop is CASSLTGYGYTF. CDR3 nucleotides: TGTGCCAGCAGTTTGACGGGCTATGGCTACACCTTC.

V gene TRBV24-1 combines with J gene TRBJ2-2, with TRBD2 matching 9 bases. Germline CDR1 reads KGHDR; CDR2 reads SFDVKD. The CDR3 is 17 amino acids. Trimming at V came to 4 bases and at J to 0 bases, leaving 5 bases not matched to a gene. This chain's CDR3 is CATSDAGLATNTGELFF. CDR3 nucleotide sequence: TGTGCCACCAGTGACGCTGGACTAGCGACGAACACCGGGGAGCTGTTTTTT.

CDR3 nucleotides: TGTGCCTGGAGTTTACCATTGACAGGATTGGGTGAAAAACTGTTTTTT. It encodes CAWSLPLTGLGEKLFF. The chain is built from TRBV30 and TRBJ1-4, with D possibly matching TRBD1 (6 bases). Germline lookup yields CDR1 GTSNPN and CDR2 SVGIG (reference sequence). The V end lost 2 bases, the J end lost 7 bases, and 20 bases lay between the germline ends. The CDR3 totals 16 residues.

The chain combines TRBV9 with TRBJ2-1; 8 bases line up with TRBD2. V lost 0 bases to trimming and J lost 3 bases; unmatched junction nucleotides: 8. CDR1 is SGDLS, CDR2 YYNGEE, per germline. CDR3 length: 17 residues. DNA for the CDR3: TGTGCCAGCAGCGTAGCTTTTGAGCGGGAGATCTACAATGAGCAGTTCTTC. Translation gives CASSVAFEREIYNEQFF.

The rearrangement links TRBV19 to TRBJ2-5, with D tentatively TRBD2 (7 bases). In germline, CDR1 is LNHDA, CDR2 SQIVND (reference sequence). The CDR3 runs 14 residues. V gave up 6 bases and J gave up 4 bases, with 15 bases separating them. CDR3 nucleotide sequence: TGTGCCAGTAGGCAGGGAGGGGGGGGAGAGACCCAGTACTTC. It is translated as CASRQGGGGETQYF.

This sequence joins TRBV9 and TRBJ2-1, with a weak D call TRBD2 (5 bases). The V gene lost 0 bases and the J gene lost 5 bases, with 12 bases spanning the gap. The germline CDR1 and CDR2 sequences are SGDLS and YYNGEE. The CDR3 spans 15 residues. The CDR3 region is CASSVALAGDNEQFF. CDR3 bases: TGTGCCAGCAGCGTAGCCTTAGCCGGGGACAATGAGCAGTTCTTC.